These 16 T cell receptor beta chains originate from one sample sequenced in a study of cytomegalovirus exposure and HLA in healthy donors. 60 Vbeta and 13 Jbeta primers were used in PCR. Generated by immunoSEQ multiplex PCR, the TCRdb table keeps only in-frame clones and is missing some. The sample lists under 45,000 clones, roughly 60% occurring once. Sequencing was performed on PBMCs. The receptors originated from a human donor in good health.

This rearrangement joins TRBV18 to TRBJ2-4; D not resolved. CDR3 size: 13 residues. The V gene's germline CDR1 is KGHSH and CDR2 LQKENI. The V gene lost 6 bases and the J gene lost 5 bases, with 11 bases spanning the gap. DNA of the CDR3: TGTGCCAGCTCCCCCGTGCCAGAAAACATTCAGTACTTC. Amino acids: CASSPVPENIQYF.

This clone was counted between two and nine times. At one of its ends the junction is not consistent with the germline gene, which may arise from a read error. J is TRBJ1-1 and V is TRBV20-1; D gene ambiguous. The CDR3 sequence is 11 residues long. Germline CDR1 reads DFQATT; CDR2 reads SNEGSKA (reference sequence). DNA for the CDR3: TGTGGAGGTTCTTTAAACACTGAAGCTTTCTTT. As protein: CGGSLNTEAFF.

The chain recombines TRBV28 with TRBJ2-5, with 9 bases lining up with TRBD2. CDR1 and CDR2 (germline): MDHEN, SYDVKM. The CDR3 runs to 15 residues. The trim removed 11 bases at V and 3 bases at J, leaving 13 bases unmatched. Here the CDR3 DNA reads TGTGCCGCAGGATTGTGGCGGGGGGGAGAAGAGACCCAGTACTTC. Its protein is CAAGLWRGGEETQYF.

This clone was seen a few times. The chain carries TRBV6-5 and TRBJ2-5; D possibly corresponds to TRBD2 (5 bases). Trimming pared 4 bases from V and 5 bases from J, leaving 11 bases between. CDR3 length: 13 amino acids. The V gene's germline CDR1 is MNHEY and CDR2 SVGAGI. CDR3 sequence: CASSWGGEETQYF. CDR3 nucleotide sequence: TGTGCCAGCAGTTGGGGTGGGGAGGAGACCCAGTACTTC.

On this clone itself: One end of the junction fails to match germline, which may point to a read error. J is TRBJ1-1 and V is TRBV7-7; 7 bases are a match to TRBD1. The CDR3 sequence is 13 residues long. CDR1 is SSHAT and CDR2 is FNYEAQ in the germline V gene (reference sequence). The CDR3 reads CASSLQRGGEAFF. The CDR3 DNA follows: TGTGCTAGCAGCTTGCAAAGAGGGGGCGAAGCTTTCTTT.

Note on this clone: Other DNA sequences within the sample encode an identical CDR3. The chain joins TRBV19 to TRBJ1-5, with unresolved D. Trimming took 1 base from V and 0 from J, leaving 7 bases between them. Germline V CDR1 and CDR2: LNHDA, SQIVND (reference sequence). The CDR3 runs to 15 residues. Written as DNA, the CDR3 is TGTGCCAGTAGTATAGGGGCCTATAGCAATCAGCCCCAGCATTTT. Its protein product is CASSIGAYSNQPQHF.

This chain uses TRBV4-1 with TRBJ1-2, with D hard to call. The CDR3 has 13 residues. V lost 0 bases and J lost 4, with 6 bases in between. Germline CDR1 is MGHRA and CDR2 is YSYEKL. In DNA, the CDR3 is TGCGCCAGCAGCCAAGATACGAGCTATGGCTACACCTTC. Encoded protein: CASSQDTSYGYTF.

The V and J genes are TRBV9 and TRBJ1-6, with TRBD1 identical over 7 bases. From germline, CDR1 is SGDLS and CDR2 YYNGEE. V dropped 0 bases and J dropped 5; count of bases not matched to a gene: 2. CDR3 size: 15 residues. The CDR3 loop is CASSVVGTDNSPLHF. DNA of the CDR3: TGTGCCAGCAGCGTAGTAGGGACAGATAATTCACCCCTCCACTTT.

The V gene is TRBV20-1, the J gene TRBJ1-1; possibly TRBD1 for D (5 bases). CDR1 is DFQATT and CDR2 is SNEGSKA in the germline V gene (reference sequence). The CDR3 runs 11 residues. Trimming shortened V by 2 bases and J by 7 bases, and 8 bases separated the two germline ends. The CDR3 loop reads CSARPDSEAFF. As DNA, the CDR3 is TGCAGTGCTAGACCCGACAGTGAAGCTTTCTTT.

The CDR3 coding sequence is TGTGCCAGCAGGCTCTTAGGTAAAGGGGGCTCCTACGAGCAGTACTTC. This sequence encodes CASRLLGKGGSYEQYF. J is TRBJ2-7 and V is TRBV2, with a possible D match to TRBD1 (6 bases). The CDR3 runs to 16 residues. CDR1 and CDR2 (germline): SNHLY, FYNNEI. The V gene lost 6 bases and the J gene lost 0 bases, with 18 bases spanning the gap.

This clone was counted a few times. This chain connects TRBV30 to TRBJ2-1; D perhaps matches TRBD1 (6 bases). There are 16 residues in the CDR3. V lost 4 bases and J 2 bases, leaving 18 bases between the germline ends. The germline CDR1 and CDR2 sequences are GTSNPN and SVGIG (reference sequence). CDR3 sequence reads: CAWTLGGRGTYNEQFF. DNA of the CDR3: TGTGCCTGGACCCTCGGAGGCAGGGGAACCTACAATGAGCAGTTCTTC.

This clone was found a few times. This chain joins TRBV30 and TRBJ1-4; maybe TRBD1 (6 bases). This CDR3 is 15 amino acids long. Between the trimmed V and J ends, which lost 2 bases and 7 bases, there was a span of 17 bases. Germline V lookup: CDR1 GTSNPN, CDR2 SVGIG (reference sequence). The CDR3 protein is CAWSIVGARSEKLFF. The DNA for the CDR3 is TGTGCCTGGAGTATCGTGGGGGCGCGGAGTGAAAAACTGTTTTTT.

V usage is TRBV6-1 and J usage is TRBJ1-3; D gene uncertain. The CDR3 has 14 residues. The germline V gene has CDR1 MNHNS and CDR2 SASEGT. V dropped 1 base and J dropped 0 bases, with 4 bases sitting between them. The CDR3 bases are TGTGCCAGCAGTGAAGAGCTCTCTGGAAACACCATATATTTT. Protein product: CASSEELSGNTIYF.

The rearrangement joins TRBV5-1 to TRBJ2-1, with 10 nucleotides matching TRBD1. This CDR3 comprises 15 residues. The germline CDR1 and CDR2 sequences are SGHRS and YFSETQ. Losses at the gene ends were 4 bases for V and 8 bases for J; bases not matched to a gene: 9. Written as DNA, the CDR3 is TGCGCCAGCAGCGTGGGACAGGGGATTCAGGATGAGCAGTTCTTC. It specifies CASSVGQGIQDEQFF.

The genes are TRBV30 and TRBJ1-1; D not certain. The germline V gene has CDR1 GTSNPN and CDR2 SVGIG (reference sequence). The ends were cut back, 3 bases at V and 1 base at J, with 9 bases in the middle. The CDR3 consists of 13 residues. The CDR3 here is CAWSASGNTEAFF. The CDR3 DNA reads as TGTGCCTGGAGCGCCTCAGGGAACACTGAAGCTTTCTTT.

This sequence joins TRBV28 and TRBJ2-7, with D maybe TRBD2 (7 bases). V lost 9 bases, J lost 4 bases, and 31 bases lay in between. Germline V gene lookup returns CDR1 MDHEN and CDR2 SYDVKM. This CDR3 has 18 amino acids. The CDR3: CASSPITTQGLRMYEQYF. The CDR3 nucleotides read TGTGCCAGTTCCCCGATTACCACACAGGGACTAAGGATGTACGAGCAGTACTTC. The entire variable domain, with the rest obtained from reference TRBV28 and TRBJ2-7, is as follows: DVKVTQSSRYLVKRTGEKVFLECVQDMDHENMFWYRQDPGLGLRLIYFSYDVKMKEKGDIPEGYSVSREKKERFSLILESASTNQTSMYLCASSPITTQGLRMYEQYFGPGTRLTVT.